This T cell receptor (beta chain) was captured in a study of monozygotic twins with inflammatory bowel disease. TCRdb reprocessed the 5' RACE reads; each CDR3 protein has one entry and no DNA is given. Here the sample table reports 310,000 or so distinct CDR3 sequences. This sequence originates from a human donor with ulcerative colitis or Crohn's disease, or a healthy co-twin of an affected twin (not recorded which). The specimen was blood.

The CDR3 loop is CASSLELGSSYEQYF. The chain recombines TRBV5-1 with TRBJ2-7; TCRdb indicates TRBD2, and absent DNA this call remains unverified. CDR1 and CDR2 from the germline V gene are SGHRS and YFSETQ. This CDR3 has 15 amino acids. Supplemented by reference TRBV5-1 and TRBJ2-7, the full variable domain reads KAGVTQTPRYLIKTRGQQVTLSCSPISGHRSVSWYQQTPGQGLQFLFEYFSETQRNKGNFPGRFSGRQFSNSRSEMNVSTLELGDSALYLCASSLELGSSYEQYFGPGTRLTVT.